What follows are 7 T cell receptor beta chains derived from one specimen sequenced in a study of OX40 agonist ivuxolimab in advanced cancers. Only in-frame clones appear in the TCRdb table, and some are missing; sequencing was by immunoSEQ multiplex PCR. Of some 10,000 clones listed, 77% are singletons. Sequenced material: CD4+ or CD8+ T cells sorted from blood, taken in a trial of the OX40 agonist ivuxolimab. The receptors were gathered from an adult with an advanced solid tumor such as melanoma, head and neck, liver or kidney cancer.

The genes are TRBV27 and TRBJ1-6; TRBD1 is a possible D gene (5 bases). CDR1 is MNHEY and CDR2 is SMNVEV in the germline V gene (reference sequence). The V end lost 4 bases, the J end lost 5 bases, and 9 bases lay between the germline ends. The CDR3 extends over 14 amino acids. The CDR3 DNA sequence: TGTGCCAGCAGTTGGGGGTTGAATAATTCACCCCTCCACTTT. The encoded protein is CASSWGLNNSPLHF.

In this sample, this clone turned up once. The chain is built from TRBV30 and TRBJ1-5; no clear D gene. Looked up from germline, CDR1 is GTSNPN and CDR2 is SVGIG (reference sequence). This CDR3 is built from 14 residues. The V and J ends lost 0 bases and 2 bases respectively, with 8 bases between them. The CDR3 here is CAWSVPVGNQPQHF. In nucleotides, the CDR3 is TGTGCCTGGAGTGTACCAGTTGGCAATCAGCCCCAGCATTTT.

The J gene is TRBJ2-7, the V gene TRBV6-1; the match to TRBD2 covers 12 bases. CDR3 length: 14 amino acids. The V gene's germline CDR1 is MNHNS and CDR2 SASEGT. With V trimmed by 7 bases and J by 11 bases, 12 bases remained unmatched. This CDR3 reads CASTARLAGEEKYF. CDR3 coding DNA: TGTGCCAGCACCGCCCGACTAGCGGGGGAAGAAAAGTACTTC.

The V and J genes are TRBV19 and TRBJ1-2; D remains ambiguous. The CDR3 has 13 residues. Germline-derived CDR1 and CDR2 are LNHDA and SQIVND (reference sequence). With 6 bases removed from V and 6 bases from J, the gap between germline ends came to 14 bases. As DNA, the CDR3 is TGTGCCAGTAGGATCCAGGATTATCATGGCTACACCTTC. Amino acids: CASRIQDYHGYTF.

This clone has just a few counts. The rearrangement links TRBV30 to TRBJ1-1; 10 nucleotides match TRBD1. The CDR3 contains 16 residues. Germline V gives CDR1 GTSNPN, CDR2 SVGIG (reference sequence). After removal of 3 bases from V and 3 bases from J, the junction contained 10 bases not matched to a gene. The CDR3 spells CAWSPPPGQGYTEAFF. As DNA, the CDR3 is TGTGCCTGGAGCCCTCCACCGGGACAGGGGTACACTGAAGCTTTCTTT. Full variable domain (rest looked up from reference TRBV30 and TRBJ1-1): SQTIHQWPATLVQPVGSPLSLECTVEGTSNPNLYWYRQAAGRGLQLLFYSVGIGQISSEVPQNLSASRPQDRQFILSSKKLLLSDSGFYLCAWSPPPGQGYTEAFFGQGTRLTVV.

This clone was seen more than once but under ten times. J is TRBJ2-7 and V is TRBV11-2; 9 positions agree with TRBD1. This CDR3 has 14 residues. J was trimmed by 7 bases and V by 3 bases; bases with no gene match: 7. Germline CDR1 is SGHAT and CDR2 is FQNNGV. The CDR3 region is CASSLGTGSEEQYF. The CDR3 DNA is TGTGCCAGCAGCTTGGGGACAGGGTCGGAAGAGCAGTACTTC.

This chain uses TRBV28 with TRBJ2-7, with TRBD1 matching over 10 bases. The germline V gene has CDR1 MDHEN and CDR2 SYDVKM. CDR3 length: 16 residues. V trimming: 5 bases; J trimming: 5 bases; junction bases outside the gene matches: 12. The chain's CDR3 is CASSAAGTGDLHEQYF. CDR3 DNA: TGTGCCAGCAGTGCAGCCGGGACAGGGGATCTCCACGAGCAGTACTTC.